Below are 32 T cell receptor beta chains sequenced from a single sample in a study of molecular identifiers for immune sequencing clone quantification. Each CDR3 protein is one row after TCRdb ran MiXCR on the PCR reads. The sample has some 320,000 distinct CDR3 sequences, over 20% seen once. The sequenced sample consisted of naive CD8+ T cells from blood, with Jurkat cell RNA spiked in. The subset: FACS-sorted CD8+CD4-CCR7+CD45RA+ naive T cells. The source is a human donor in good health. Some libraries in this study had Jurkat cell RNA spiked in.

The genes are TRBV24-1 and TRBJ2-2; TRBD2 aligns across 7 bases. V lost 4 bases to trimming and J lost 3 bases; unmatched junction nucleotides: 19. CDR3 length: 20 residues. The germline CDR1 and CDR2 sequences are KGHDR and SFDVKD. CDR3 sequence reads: CATSDPGTGGSGWYTGELFF. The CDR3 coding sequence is TGTGCCACCAGTGACCCCGGGACTGGCGGGAGCGGTTGGTACACCGGGGAGCTGTTTTTT.

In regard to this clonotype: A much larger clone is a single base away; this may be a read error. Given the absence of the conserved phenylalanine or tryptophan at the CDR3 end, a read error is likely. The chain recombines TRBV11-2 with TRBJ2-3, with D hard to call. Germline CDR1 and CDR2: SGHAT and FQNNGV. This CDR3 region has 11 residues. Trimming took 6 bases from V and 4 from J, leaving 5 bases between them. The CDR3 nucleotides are TGTGCCAGCAGAACCTCAGATACGCAGTATTCT. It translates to CASRTSDTQYS.

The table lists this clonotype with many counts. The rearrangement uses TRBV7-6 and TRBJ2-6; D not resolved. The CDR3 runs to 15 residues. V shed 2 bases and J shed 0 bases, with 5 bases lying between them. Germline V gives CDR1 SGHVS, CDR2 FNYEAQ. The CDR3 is CASSLPPSGANVLTF. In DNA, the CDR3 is TGTGCCAGCAGCTTACCTCCCTCTGGGGCCAACGTCCTGACTTTC.

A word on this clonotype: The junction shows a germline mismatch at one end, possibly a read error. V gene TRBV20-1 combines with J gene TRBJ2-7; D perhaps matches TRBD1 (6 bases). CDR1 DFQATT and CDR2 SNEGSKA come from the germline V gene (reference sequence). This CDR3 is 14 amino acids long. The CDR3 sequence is CGALGQLSSYEQYF. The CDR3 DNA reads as TGCGGTGCTTTAGGACAGCTAAGCTCCTACGAGCAGTACTTC.

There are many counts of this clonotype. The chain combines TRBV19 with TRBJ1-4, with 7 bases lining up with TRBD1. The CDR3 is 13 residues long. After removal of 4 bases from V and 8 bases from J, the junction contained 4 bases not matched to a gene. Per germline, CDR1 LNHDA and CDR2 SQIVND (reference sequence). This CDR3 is CASSTMTGEKLFF. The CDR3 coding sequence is TGTGCCAGTAGTACCATGACAGGGGAAAAACTGTTTTTT.

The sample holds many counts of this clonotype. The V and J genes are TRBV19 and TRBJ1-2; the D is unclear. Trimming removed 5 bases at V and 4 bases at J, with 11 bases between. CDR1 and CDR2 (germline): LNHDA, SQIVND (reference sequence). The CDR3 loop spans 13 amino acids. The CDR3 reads CASSPDWIYGYTF. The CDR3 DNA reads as TGTGCCAGTAGTCCGGACTGGATCTATGGCTACACCTTC.

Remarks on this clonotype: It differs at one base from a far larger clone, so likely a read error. CDR3 in DNA: TGTGCCAGCAGTTTTTTAGCAGATACGCAGTGTTTT. Residues: CASSFLADTQCF. J is TRBJ2-3 and V is TRBV28; no clear D gene. This CDR3 has 12 amino acids. Looked up from germline, CDR1 is MDHEN and CDR2 is SYDVKM. The full variable domain, its missing parts supplied by reference TRBV28 and TRBJ2-3, is DVKVTQSSRYLVKRTGEKVFLECVQDMDHENMFWYRQDPGLGLRLIYFSYDVKMKEKGDIPEGYSVSREKKERFSLILESASTNQTSMYLCASSFLADTQCFGPGTRLTVL.

The CDR3 DNA sequence: TGTGCCAGCAGTTTGGGACAGACGTCCTACGAGCAGTACTTC. Residues: CASSLGQTSYEQYF. The chain joins TRBV27 to TRBJ2-7, with 7 positions matching TRBD1. This CDR3 comprises 14 residues. The junction had 3 bases not matched to a gene; V was cut back by 3 bases and J by 1 base. The germline V gene encodes CDR1 MNHEY and CDR2 SMNVEV (reference sequence).

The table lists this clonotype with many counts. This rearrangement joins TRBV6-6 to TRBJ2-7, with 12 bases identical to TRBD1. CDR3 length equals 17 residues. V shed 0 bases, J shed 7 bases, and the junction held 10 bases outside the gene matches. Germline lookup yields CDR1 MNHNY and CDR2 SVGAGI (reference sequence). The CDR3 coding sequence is TGTGCCAGCAGTTACTCCGGGTGGGGACAGGGGGCAAGGGAGCAGTACTTC. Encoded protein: CASSYSGWGQGAREQYF.

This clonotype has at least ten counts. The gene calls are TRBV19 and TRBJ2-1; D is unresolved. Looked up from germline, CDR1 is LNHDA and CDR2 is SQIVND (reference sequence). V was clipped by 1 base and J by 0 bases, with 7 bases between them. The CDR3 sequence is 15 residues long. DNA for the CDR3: TGTGCCAGTAGTATAGCGACGCGCTCCTACAATGAGCAGTTCTTC. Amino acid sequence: CASSIATRSYNEQFF.

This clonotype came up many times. CDR3 sequence: CASSRSAGELFF. The CDR3 bases are TGTGCCAGCAGTCGGTCCGCCGGGGAGCTGTTTTTT. The chain joins TRBV7-9 to TRBJ2-2; D uncertain. The CDR3 contains 12 residues. V lost 6 bases, J lost 6 bases, and 8 bases lay in between. From germline, CDR1 is SEHNR and CDR2 FQNEAQ (reference sequence).

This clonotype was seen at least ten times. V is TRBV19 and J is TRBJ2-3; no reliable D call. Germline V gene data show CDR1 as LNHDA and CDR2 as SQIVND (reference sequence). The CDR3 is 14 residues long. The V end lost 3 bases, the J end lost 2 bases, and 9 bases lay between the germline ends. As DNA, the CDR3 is TGTGCCAGTAGTATCATCCAGTCCACAGATACGCAGTATTTT. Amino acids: CASSIIQSTDTQYF.

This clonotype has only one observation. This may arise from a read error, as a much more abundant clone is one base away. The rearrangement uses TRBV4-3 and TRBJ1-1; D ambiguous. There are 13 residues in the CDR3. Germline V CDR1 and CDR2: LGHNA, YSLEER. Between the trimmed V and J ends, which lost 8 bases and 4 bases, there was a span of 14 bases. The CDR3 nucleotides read TGCGCCAGCGGCTCCAAGATAGCCACTGAAGCTTTCTTT. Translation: CASGSKIATEAFF.

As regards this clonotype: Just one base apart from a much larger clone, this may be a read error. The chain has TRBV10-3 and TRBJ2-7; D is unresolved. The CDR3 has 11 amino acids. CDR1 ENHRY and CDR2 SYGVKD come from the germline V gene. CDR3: CAISGSVEQHF. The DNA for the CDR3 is TGTGCCATCAGTGGCTCGGTGGAGCAGCACTTC.

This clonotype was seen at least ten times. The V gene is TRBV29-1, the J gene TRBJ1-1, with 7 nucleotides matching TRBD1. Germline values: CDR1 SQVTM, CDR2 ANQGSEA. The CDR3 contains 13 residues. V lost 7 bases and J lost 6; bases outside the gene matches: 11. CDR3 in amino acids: CSGAGGIIPEAFF. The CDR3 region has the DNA TGCAGCGGAGCAGGGGGGATCATACCTGAAGCTTTCTTT.

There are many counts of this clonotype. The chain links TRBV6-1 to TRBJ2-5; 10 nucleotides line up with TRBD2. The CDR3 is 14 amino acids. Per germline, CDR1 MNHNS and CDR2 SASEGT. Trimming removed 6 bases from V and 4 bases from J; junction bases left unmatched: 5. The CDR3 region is CASSLVAGGETQYF. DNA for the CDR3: TGTGCCAGCAGCCTCGTAGCGGGGGGAGAGACCCAGTACTTC.

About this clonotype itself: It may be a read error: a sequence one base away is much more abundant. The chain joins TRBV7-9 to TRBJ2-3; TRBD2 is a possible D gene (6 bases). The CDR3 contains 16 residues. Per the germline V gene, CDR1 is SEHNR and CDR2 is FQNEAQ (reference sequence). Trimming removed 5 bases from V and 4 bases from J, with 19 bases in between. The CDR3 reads CASSPSGTVSADTQYF. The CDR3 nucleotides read TGTGCCAGCAGCCCATCCGGGACTGTGAGCGCAGATACGCAGTATTTT.

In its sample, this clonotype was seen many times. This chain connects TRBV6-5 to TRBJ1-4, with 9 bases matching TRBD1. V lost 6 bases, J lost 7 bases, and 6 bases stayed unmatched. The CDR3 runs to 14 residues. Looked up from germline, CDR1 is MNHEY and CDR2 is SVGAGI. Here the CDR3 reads CASSSGTGSEKLFF. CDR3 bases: TGTGCCAGCAGCTCCGGGACAGGGTCTGAAAAACTGTTTTTT.

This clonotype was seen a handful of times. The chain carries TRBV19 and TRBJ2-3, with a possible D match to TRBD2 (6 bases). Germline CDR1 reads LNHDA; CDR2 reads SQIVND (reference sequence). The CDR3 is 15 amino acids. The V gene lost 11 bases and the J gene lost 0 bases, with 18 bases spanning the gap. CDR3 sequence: CASTFSGTSTDTQYF. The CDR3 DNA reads TGTGCCTCAACCTTCTCCGGGACTAGCACAGATACGCAGTATTTT. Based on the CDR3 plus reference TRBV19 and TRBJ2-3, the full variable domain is DGGITQSPKYLFRKEGQNVTLSCEQNLNHDAMYWYRQDPGQGLRLIYYSQIVNDFQKGDIAEGYSVSREKKESFPLTVTSAQKNPTAFYLCASTFSGTSTDTQYFGPGTRLTVL.

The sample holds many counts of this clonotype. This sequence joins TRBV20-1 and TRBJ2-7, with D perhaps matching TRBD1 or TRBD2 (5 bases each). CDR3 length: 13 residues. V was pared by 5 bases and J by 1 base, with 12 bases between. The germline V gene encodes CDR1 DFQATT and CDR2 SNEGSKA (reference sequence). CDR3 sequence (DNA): TGCAGTGCTCCCGGGACCGCTTCCTACGAGCAGTACTTC. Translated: CSAPGTASYEQYF.

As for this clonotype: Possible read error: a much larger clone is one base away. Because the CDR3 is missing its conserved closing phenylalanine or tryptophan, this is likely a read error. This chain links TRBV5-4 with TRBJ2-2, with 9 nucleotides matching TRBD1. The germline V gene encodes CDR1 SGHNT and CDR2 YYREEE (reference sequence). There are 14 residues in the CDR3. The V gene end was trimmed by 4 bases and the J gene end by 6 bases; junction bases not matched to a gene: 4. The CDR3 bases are TGTGCCAGCAGCCCGGGGACAGGGTCCGGGGAGCTGTTTCTT. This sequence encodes CASSPGTGSGELFL.

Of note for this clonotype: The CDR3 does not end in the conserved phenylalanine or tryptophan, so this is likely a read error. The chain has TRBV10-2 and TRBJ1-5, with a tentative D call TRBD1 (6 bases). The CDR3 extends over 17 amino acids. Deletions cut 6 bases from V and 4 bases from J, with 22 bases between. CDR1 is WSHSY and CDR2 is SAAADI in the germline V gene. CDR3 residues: CASSEIRGHRPNQPQHS. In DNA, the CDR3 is TGCGCCAGCAGCGAGATCCGGGGACACCGACCGAATCAGCCCCAGCATTCT.

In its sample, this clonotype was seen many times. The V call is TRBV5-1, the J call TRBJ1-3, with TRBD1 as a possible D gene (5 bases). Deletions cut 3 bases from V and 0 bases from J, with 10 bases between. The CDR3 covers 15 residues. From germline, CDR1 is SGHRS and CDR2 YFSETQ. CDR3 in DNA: TGCGCCAGCAGCTGGGACGCCGGCTCTGGAAACACCATATATTTT. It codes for CASSWDAGSGNTIYF.

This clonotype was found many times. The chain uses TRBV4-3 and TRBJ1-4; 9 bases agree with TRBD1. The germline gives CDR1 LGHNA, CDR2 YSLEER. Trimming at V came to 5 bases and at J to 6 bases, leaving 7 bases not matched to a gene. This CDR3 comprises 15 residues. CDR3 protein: CASSTTGGGDEKLFF. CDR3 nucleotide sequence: TGCGCCAGCAGCACTACAGGGGGCGGTGATGAAAAACTGTTTTTT.

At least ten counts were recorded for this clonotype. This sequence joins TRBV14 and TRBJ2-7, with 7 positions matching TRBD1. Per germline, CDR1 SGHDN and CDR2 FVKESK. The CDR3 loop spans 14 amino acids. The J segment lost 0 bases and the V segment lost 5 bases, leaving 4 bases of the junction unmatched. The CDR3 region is CASSMTGNSYEQYF. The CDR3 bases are TGTGCCAGCAGCATGACAGGGAACTCCTACGAGCAGTACTTC.

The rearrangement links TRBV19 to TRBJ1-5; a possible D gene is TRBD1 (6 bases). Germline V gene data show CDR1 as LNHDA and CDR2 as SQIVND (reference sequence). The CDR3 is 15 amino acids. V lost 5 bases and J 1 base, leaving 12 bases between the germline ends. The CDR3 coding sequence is TGTGCCAGTAGTGTCTGGGGGGCCAGCAATCAGCCCCAGCATTTT. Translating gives CASSVWGASNQPQHF. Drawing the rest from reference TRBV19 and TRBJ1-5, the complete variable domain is DGGITQSPKYLFRKEGQNVTLSCEQNLNHDAMYWYRQDPGQGLRLIYYSQIVNDFQKGDIAEGYSVSREKKESFPLTVTSAQKNPTAFYLCASSVWGASNQPQHFGDGTRLSIL.

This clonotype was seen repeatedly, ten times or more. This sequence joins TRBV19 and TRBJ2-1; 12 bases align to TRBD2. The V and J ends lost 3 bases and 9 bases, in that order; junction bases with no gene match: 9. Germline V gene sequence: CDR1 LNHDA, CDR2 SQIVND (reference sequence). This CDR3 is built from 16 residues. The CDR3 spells CASSIALAGGPSEQFF. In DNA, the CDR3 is TGTGCCAGTAGTATCGCTCTAGCGGGAGGGCCGAGTGAGCAGTTCTTC. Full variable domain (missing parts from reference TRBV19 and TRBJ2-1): DGGITQSPKYLFRKEGQNVTLSCEQNLNHDAMYWYRQDPGQGLRLIYYSQIVNDFQKGDIAEGYSVSREKKESFPLTVTSAQKNPTAFYLCASSIALAGGPSEQFFGPGTRLTVL.

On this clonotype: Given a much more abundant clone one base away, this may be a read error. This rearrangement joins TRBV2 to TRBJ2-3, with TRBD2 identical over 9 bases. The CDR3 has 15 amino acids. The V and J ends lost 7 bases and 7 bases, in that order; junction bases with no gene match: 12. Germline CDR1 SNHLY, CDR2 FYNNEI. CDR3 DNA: TGTGCCAGCACCACCTCGGGACTAGCTCTGTATACGCAGTATTTT. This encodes CASTTSGLALYTQYF.

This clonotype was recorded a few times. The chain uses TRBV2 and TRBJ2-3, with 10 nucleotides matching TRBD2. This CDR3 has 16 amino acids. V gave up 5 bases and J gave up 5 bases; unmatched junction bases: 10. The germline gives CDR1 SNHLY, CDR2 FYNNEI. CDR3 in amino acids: CASSPWDSGGLDTQYF. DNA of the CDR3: TGTGCCAGCAGTCCCTGGGATAGCGGGGGGTTAGATACGCAGTATTTT.

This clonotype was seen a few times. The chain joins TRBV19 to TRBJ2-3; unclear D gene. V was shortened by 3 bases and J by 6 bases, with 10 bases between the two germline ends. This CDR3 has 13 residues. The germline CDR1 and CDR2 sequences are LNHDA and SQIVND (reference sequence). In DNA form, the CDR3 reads TGTGCCAGTAGTATTGGAGAGATGGATACGCAGTATTTT. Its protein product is CASSIGEMDTQYF. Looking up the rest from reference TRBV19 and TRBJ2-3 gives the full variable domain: DGGITQSPKYLFRKEGQNVTLSCEQNLNHDAMYWYRQDPGQGLRLIYYSQIVNDFQKGDIAEGYSVSREKKESFPLTVTSAQKNPTAFYLCASSIGEMDTQYFGPGTRLTVL.

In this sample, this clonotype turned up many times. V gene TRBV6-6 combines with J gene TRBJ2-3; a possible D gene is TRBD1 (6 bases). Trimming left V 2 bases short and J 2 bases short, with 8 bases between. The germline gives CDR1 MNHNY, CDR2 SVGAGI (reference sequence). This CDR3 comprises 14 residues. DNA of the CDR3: TGTGCCAGCAGTTACCAGGGGACCACAGATACGCAGTATTTT. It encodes CASSYQGTTDTQYF.

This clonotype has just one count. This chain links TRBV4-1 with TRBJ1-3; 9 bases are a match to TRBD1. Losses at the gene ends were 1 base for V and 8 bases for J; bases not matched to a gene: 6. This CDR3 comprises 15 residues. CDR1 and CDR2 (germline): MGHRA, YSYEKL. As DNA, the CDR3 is TGCGCCAGCAGCCAAGCCAGGACAGGGGAGTACACCATATATTTT. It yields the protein CASSQARTGEYTIYF.